This TCR beta chain was profiled in a study of cytomegalovirus exposure and HLA in healthy donors. For the study at large: The roughly 120 validation repertoires and the approximately 640 first-cohort repertoires shared a platform, a later analysis reported.

V dropped 2 bases and J dropped 0; count of bases not matched to a gene: 7. This CDR3 spans 16 amino acids. Germline V gene data show CDR1 as SGHVS and CDR2 as FQNEAQ. Study conclusions and caveats: The study designated roughly 150 TCR beta chains cytomegalovirus-associated. Most observed TCR sequences were rare, whereas some public TCRs were detected in many donors. The classifier reportedly diagnosed cytomegalovirus status with high specificity and sensitivity.

Concerning this clone: Its antigen remains unknown.

Assay: immunoSEQ multiplex PCR; the TCRdb copy retains only in-frame clones and omits some. The sample shows 110,000 to 150,000 clones, almost 85% of them seen only once. Sequenced input: PBMCs. The clonotype comes from a woman in her 30s in good health and CMV-seronegative. The chain is built from TRBV7-8 and TRBJ2-7, with TRBD1 matching over 7 bases. The CDR3 is CASSLRLQGSSYEQYF. CDR3 sequence (DNA): TGTGCCAGCAGCTTAAGGCTACAGGGGAGCTCCTACGAGCAGTACTTC.